Each of the 25 T cell receptor beta chains below was sequenced from the same sample in a study of shared clonotypes between healthy human individuals. The protocol was immunoSEQ multiplex PCR, while the TCRdb copy is restricted to in-frame clones and leaves out a portion. The data show 2.3 million or so clones, more than 80% seen once. Material: naive CD4+ T cells from PBMCs. Subset here: CD45RA+ positively selected. All receptors derive from a man aged 18 to 29 in good health. Some clones in this sample may be carry-over from other donors' samples.

As DNA, the CDR3 is TGTGCCAGCAGTTTGTGGGGGGCGAGCTGGGGGCGCAGCAATCAGCCCCAGCATTTT. It codes for CASSLWGASWGRSNQPQHF. The rearrangement uses TRBV28 and TRBJ1-5; tentatively, D is TRBD1 (6 bases). V lost 3 bases to trimming and J lost 1 base, with 22 bases between them. Germline CDR1 and CDR2: MDHEN and SYDVKM. The CDR3 runs 19 residues.

The chain joins TRBV9 to TRBJ2-1; unclear D gene. The V end was cut by 0 bases, the J end by 0 bases, with 10 bases between. The length of the CDR3 is 16 residues. The germline V gene encodes CDR1 SGDLS and CDR2 YYNGEE. The CDR3 nucleotides read TGTGCCAGCAGCGTAGAACATATGAGCTCCTACAATGAGCAGTTCTTC. The encoded protein is CASSVEHMSSYNEQFF.

The chain links TRBV2 to TRBJ2-7, with 10 bases aligning to TRBD1. This CDR3 contains 13 residues. Trimming cost V 8 bases and J 2 bases; bases outside gene matches: 3. CDR1 SNHLY and CDR2 FYNNEI come from the germline V gene. The CDR3 DNA reads as TGTGCCAGCCTGGGGACAGGGGCCTACGAGCAGTACTTC. Protein sequence: CASLGTGAYEQYF.

The chain couples TRBV27 to TRBJ2-7; the D is unclear. CDR1 is MNHEY and CDR2 is SMNVEV in the germline V gene (reference sequence). Trimming stripped 5 bases from V and 0 bases from J, with 14 bases between. CDR3 size: 15 residues. The CDR3 coding sequence is TGTGCCAGCAGTCGGTTGGCCCTACTCTCCTACGAGCAGTACTTC. This translates into CASSRLALLSYEQYF.

The chain recombines TRBV6-1 with TRBJ2-1, with D perhaps matching TRBD1 or TRBD2 (5 bases each). The CDR3 runs to 15 residues. V was clipped by 2 bases and J by 6 bases, with 14 bases between them. Germline V gives CDR1 MNHNS, CDR2 SASEGT. The CDR3: CASSERGVSTNEQFF. CDR3 bases: TGTGCCAGCAGTGAAAGGGGAGTCTCAACCAATGAGCAGTTCTTC.

For this clone: The sample has other DNA sequences that encode this CDR3 too. The V call is TRBV28, the J call TRBJ1-2; D is undetermined. This CDR3 has 14 amino acids. Germline V CDR1 and CDR2: MDHEN, SYDVKM. The V end lost 3 bases, the J end lost 4 bases, and 12 bases lay between the germline ends. The chain's CDR3 is CASSFAGTPYGYTF. As DNA, the CDR3 is TGTGCCAGCAGTTTCGCAGGAACCCCCTATGGCTACACCTTC.

CDR3 protein: CAWSGGPCYTF. The CDR3 bases are TGTGCCTGGAGTGGGGGGCCCTGCTACACCTTC. V is TRBV30 and J is TRBJ1-2; maybe TRBD1 (6 bases). This CDR3 comprises 11 residues. Germline V gene sequence: CDR1 GTSNPN, CDR2 SVGIG (reference sequence). V lost 1 base, J lost 9 bases, and 9 bases lay in between.

This rearrangement joins TRBV5-8 to TRBJ2-6, with D tentatively TRBD1 or TRBD2 (5 bases each). CDR3 length: 18 residues. Per the germline V gene, CDR1 is SGHTS and CDR2 is YDEGEE. V was pared by 0 bases and J by 1 base, with 14 bases between. CDR3 amino acids: CASSLAGAGHSGANVLTF. The DNA for the CDR3 is TGTGCCAGCAGCTTGGCCGGGGCAGGGCATTCTGGGGCCAACGTCCTGACTTTC.

The chain has TRBV7-3 and TRBJ2-2; possibly TRBD1 or TRBD2 for D (5 bases each). Germline V gene sequence: CDR1 SGHTA, CDR2 FQGTGA. Trimming removed 5 bases from V and 3 bases from J, with 16 bases in between. This CDR3 is 16 amino acids long. CDR3 region: CASSPTRRGDTGELFF. CDR3 sequence (DNA): TGTGCCAGCAGCCCAACCCGCCGGGGCGACACCGGGGAGCTGTTTTTT. The variable domain in full, with the rest retrieved from reference TRBV7-3 and TRBJ2-2, is GAGVSQTPSNKVTEKGKYVELRCDPISGHTALYWYRQSLGQGPEFLIYFQGTGAADDSGLPNDRFFAVRPEGSVSTLKIQRTERGDSAVYLCASSPTRRGDTGELFFGEGSRLTVL.

The rearrangement joins TRBV27 to TRBJ2-1, with 11 bases that match TRBD1. Germline V gives CDR1 MNHEY, CDR2 SMNVEV (reference sequence). V lost 7 bases and J lost 6; bases outside the gene matches: 11. The CDR3 extends over 16 amino acids. The CDR3 DNA reads TGTGCCAGCACCCCCGAAGGAGGGACAGGGGGCAATGAGCAGTTCTTC. Encoded protein: CASTPEGGTGGNEQFF.

The chain is built from TRBV5-1 and TRBJ2-3; tentative D call: TRBD1 (7 bases). CDR1 and CDR2 (germline): SGHRS, YFSETQ. Trimming took 0 bases from V and 4 from J, leaving 15 bases between them. The CDR3 is 16 residues long. CDR3 nucleotide sequence: TGCGCCAGCAGCTTGGTTTCCCCCAGGGGGGCAGATACGCAGTATTTT. This translates into CASSLVSPRGADTQYF.

The V call is TRBV28, the J call TRBJ2-7; perhaps D is TRBD1 or TRBD2 (5 bases each). This CDR3 is built from 14 residues. Germline assignment: CDR1 MDHEN and CDR2 SYDVKM. V was clipped by 8 bases and J by 0 bases, with 14 bases between them. In nucleotides, the CDR3 is TGTGCCAGCCACCGGCCAGGGAGCTCCTACGAGCAGTACTTC. It is translated as CASHRPGSSYEQYF.

The chain employs TRBV5-1 and TRBJ1-2; D possibly corresponds to TRBD1 (5 bases). Between the trimmed V and J ends, which lost 0 bases and 3 bases, there was a span of 9 bases. The CDR3 length is 14 residues. Germline assignment: CDR1 SGHRS and CDR2 YFSETQ. The CDR3 DNA sequence: TGCGCCAGCAGCTTGGCAGGGAGCGACTATGGCTACACCTTC. This codes for CASSLAGSDYGYTF.

J is TRBJ1-2 and V is TRBV6-5, with D possibly TRBD1 on 5 matching bases. V dropped 5 bases and J dropped 5 bases, with 12 bases sitting between them. The length of the CDR3 is 13 residues. Germline loops: CDR1 MNHEY, CDR2 SVGAGI. This CDR3 reads CASSPGPKYGYTF. The CDR3 nucleotides read TGTGCCAGCAGTCCGGGACCGAAATATGGCTACACCTTC.

V and J are TRBV4-1 and TRBJ1-5, with TRBD1 identical over 8 bases. This CDR3 region has 15 residues. Germline V CDR1 and CDR2: MGHRA, YSYEKL. Losses at the gene ends were 0 bases for V and 6 bases for J; bases not matched to a gene: 4. CDR3: CASSQDQGAGQPQHF. The CDR3 region has the DNA TGCGCCAGCAGCCAAGATCAGGGGGCAGGTCAGCCCCAGCATTTT.

This chain connects TRBV19 to TRBJ2-7; 10 bases are shared with TRBD1. This CDR3 is 16 amino acids long. V was clipped by 4 bases and J by 0 bases; unmatched bases: 6. Germline V CDR1 and CDR2: LNHDA, SQIVND (reference sequence). CDR3 nucleotide sequence: TGTGCCAGTAGTACCCCGGGACAGGGGAGCTCCTACGAGCAGTACTTC. As protein: CASSTPGQGSSYEQYF.

A note on this clone: The same CDR3 also results from other DNA sequences found in this sample. The rearrangement uses TRBV5-1 and TRBJ2-7, with 7 nucleotides matching TRBD1. The CDR3 runs to 15 residues. Germline CDR1 and CDR2: SGHRS and YFSETQ. V was pared by 0 bases and J by 2 bases, with 5 bases of the junction left unmatched. CDR3 in DNA: TGCGCCAGCAGCTTGGGAGGGACAGCTGCCTACGAGCAGTACTTC. Protein product: CASSLGGTAAYEQYF.

The chain combines TRBV11-3 with TRBJ2-3, with 9 bases lining up with TRBD2. CDR1 is SGHNT and CDR2 is YENEEA in the germline V gene. CDR3 size: 15 residues. Germline trimming cut 1 base from V and 6 bases from J; bases unmatched to any gene: 5. The CDR3, as DNA: TGTGCCAGCAGCTTAGGATTAGCGGGAGTGGATACGCAGTATTTT. Translated, it gives CASSLGLAGVDTQYF.

The chain uses TRBV28 and TRBJ1-2; D not certain. The CDR3 covers 15 residues. Trimming stripped 6 bases from V and 4 bases from J, with 18 bases between. Germline lookup yields CDR1 MDHEN and CDR2 SYDVKM. The CDR3 nucleotides read TGTGCCAGCAGCCGCCTGACACGAGCAGGCTATGGCTACACCTTC. Its translation: CASSRLTRAGYGYTF.

This clone was observed once. The chain couples TRBV6-6 to TRBJ2-5; 7 bases agree with TRBD2. This CDR3 is 16 amino acids long. Losses at the gene ends were 0 bases for V and 1 base for J; bases not matched to a gene: 5. Per germline, CDR1 MNHNY and CDR2 SVGAGI (reference sequence). The CDR3 coding sequence is TGTGCCAGCAGTTACTCGACTAGCCTGGGCCAAGAGACCCAGTACTTC. Translated: CASSYSTSLGQETQYF.

The chain employs TRBV28 and TRBJ1-2, with D hard to call. Germline CDR1 is MDHEN and CDR2 is SYDVKM. The V and J ends lost 3 bases and 8 bases respectively, with 19 bases between them. The CDR3 length is 15 residues. CDR3 nucleotide sequence: TGTGCCAGCAGTTTCCCGGCGAGCCGGCCCGCGGGCTACACCTTC. Protein: CASSFPASRPAGYTF.

The chain employs TRBV7-9 and TRBJ1-2; tentative D call: TRBD1 (6 bases). The V end lost 1 base, the J end lost 4 bases, and 13 bases lay between the germline ends. The CDR3 has 15 amino acids. CDR1 and CDR2 from the germline V gene are SEHNR and FQNEAQ (reference sequence). The CDR3 DNA reads as TGTGCCAGCAGCTTAGGAAGGCAGGGGTTCTATGGCTACACCTTC. It yields the protein CASSLGRQGFYGYTF.

The V and J genes are TRBV5-1 and TRBJ2-2, with 7 bases that match TRBD1. After removal of 6 bases from V and 2 bases from J, the junction contained 7 bases not matched to a gene. The CDR3 is 15 amino acids. The germline gives CDR1 SGHRS, CDR2 YFSETQ. The DNA for the CDR3 is TGCGCCAGCAACTCCCGGGACAGCAACACCGGGGAGCTGTTTTTT. Amino acid sequence: CASNSRDSNTGELFF.

The chain recombines TRBV19 with TRBJ1-2; 8 nucleotides agree with TRBD1. V shed 5 bases and J 4 bases; nucleotides not matched to a gene: 6. Germline values: CDR1 LNHDA, CDR2 SQIVND (reference sequence). This CDR3 spans 14 amino acids. The CDR3 bases are TGTGCCAGTAGTGGGGACAGGTACCCCTATGGCTACACCTTC. This sequence encodes CASSGDRYPYGYTF.

The J gene is TRBJ1-1, the V gene TRBV11-2; D not certain. The CDR3 is 13 amino acids. Trimming left V 6 bases short and J 4 bases short, with 12 bases between. Germline V lookup: CDR1 SGHAT, CDR2 FQNNGV. CDR3 coding DNA: TGTGCCAGCAGGAGTATCGAGGGCACTGAAGCTTTCTTT. This encodes CASRSIEGTEAFF.